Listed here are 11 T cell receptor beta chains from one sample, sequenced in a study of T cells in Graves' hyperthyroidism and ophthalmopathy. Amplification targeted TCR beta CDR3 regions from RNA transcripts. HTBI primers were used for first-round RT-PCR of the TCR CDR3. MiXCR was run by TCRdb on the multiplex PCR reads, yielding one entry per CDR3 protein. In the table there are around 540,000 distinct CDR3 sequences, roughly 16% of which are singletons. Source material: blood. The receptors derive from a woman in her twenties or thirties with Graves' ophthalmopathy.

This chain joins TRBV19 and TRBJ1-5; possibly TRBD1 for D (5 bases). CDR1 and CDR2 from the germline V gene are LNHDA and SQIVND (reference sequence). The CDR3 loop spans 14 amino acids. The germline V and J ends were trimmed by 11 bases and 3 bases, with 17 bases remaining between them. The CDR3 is CAAQGGSLNQPQHF. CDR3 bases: TGTGCCGCGCAGGGAGGTTCCCTCAATCAGCCCCAGCATTTT.

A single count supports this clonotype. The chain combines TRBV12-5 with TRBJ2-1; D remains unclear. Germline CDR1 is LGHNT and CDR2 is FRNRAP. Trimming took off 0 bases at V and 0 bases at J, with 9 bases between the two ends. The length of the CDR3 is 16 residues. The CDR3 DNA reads TGTGCTAGTGGTTTGGTATTGGGTAGCTCCTACAATGAGCAGTTCTTC. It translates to CASGLVLGSSYNEQFF.

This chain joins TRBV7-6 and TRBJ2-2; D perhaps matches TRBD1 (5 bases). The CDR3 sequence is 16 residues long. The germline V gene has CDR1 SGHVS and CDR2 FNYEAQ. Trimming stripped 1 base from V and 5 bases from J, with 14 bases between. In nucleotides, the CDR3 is TGTGCCAGCAGCTTAGTGCCAGGACCAGGGACCGGGGAGCTGTTTTTT. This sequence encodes CASSLVPGPGTGELFF.

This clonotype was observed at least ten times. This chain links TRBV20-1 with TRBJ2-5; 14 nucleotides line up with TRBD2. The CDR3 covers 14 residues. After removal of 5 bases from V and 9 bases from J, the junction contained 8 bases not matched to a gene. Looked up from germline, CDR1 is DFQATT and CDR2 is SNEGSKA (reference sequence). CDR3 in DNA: TGCAGTGCTCCCCGACTAGCGGGGGGGTTGGCCCAGTACTTC. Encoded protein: CSAPRLAGGLAQYF.

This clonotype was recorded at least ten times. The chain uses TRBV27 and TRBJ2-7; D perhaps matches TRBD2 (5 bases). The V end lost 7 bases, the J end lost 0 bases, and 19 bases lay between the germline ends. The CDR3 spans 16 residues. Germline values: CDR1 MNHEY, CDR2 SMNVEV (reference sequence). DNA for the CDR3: TGTGCCAGCAATCCCTCCTTGCTAGCTCTCTCCTACGAGCAGTACTTC. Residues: CASNPSLLALSYEQYF.

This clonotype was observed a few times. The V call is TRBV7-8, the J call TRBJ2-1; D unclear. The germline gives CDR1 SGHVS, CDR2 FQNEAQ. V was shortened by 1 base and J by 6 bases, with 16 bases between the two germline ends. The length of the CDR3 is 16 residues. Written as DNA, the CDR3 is TGTGCCAGCAGCTTAGTTTCTGCCACCTACTCCAATGAGCAGTTCTTC. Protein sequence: CASSLVSATYSNEQFF.

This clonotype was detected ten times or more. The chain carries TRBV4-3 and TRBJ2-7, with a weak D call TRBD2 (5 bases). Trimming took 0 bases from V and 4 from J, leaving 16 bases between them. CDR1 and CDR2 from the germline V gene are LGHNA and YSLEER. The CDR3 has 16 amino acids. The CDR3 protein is CASSQETRGLWYEQYF. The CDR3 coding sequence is TGCGCCAGCAGCCAAGAGACTCGAGGGTTATGGTACGAGCAGTACTTC.

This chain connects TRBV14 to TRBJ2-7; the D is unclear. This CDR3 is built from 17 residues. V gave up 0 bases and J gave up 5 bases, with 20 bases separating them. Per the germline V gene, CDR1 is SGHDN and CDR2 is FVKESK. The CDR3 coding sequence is TGTGCCAGCAGCCAAGATGATGTGGCAGGAATAATCCACGAGCAGTACTTC. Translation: CASSQDDVAGIIHEQYF.

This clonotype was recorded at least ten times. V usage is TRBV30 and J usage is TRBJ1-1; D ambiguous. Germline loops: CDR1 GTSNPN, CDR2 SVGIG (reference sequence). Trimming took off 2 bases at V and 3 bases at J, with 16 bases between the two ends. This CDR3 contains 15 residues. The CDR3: CAWSPYQIRYTEAFF. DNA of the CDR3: TGTGCCTGGAGTCCCTATCAGATCCGATACACTGAAGCTTTCTTT.

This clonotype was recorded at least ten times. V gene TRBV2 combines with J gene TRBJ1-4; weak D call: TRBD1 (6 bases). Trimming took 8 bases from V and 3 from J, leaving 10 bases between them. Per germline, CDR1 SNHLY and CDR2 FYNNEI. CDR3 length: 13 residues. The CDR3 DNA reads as TGTGCCAGCGCCCGGACAGCTAATGAAAAACTGTTTTTT. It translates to CASARTANEKLFF. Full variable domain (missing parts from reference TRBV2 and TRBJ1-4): EPEVTQTPSHQVTQMGQEVILRCVPISNHLYFYWYRQILGQKVEFLVSFYNNEISEKSEIFDDQFSVERPDGSNFTLKIRSTKLEDSAMYFCASARTANEKLFFGSGTQLSVL.

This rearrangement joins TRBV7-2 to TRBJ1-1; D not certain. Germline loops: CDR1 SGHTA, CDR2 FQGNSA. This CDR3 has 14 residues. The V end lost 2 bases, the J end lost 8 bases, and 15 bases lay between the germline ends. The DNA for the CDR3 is TGTGCCAGCAGCTTAATACTTTGGGCAGCGGAAGCTTTCTTT. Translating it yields CASSLILWAAEAFF.